The 16 T cell receptor beta chains in this list originate from one sample, sequenced in a study of circulating CD8 cells and anti-PD-1 response in melanoma. Each library started from about 15 ng of total RNA using the QIAseq Immune Repertoire TCR panel. TCRdb processed the reads anew with MiXCR; each CDR3 protein has one entry. The sample lists 250 to 300 distinct CDR3 sequences, around 7% occurring once. Sorting of live CD3+CD8+TCRalphabeta+ cells by PD-1 and/or TIGIT gave four subsets. Source: CD8+ T cells from PBMCs, taken at baseline or after one month of anti-PD-1 therapy (not recorded which). These receptors all come from a human donor with melanoma.

This clonotype rates as medium-sized. This chain connects TRBV12-5 to TRBJ2-1; D is ambiguous. Trimming left V 1 base short and J 6 bases short, with 7 bases between. CDR1 and CDR2 from the germline V gene are LGHNT and FRNRAP. The CDR3 totals 13 residues. The CDR3 DNA is TGTGCTAGTGGTTTGGCGGAAGTCAATGAGCAGTTCTTC. Translating it yields CASGLAEVNEQFF. The full variable domain, with the rest looked up from reference TRBV12-5 and TRBJ2-1, is DARVTQTPRHKVTEMGQEVTMRCQPILGHNTVFWYRQTMMQGLELLAYFRNRAPLDDSGMPKDRFSAEMPDATLATLKIQPSEPRDSAVYFCASGLAEVNEQFFGPGTRLTVL.

This clonotype was observed a handful of times. A read error may be the cause here, since a much bigger clone is one base away. This chain connects TRBV28 to TRBJ2-6; D perhaps matches TRBD2 (5 bases). Germline lookup yields CDR1 MDHEN and CDR2 SYDVKM. Trimming removed 4 bases at V and 4 bases at J, with 11 bases between. The CDR3 sequence is 15 residues long. The CDR3 sequence: CASSSLEDGANVLTF. CDR3 DNA: TGTGCCAGCAGTTCATTGGAGGACGGGGCCAACGTCCTGACTTTC.

This clonotype is large within its sample. The J gene is TRBJ1-5, the V gene TRBV12-3 or TRBV12-4, with D uncertain. V was trimmed by 2 bases and J by 11 bases, leaving 16 bases between them. The CDR3 has 14 residues. Here the CDR3 reads CASSLKGAVETQHF. The CDR3 bases are TGTGCCAGCAGTTTAAAAGGCGCCGTTGAGACCCAGCATTTT.

In nucleotides, the CDR3 is TGCAGCGCGATCCGGGGGGCTTACGAGCAGTACTTC. Amino acids: CSAIRGAYEQYF. The rearrangement joins TRBV29-1 to TRBJ2-7, with D perhaps TRBD2 (7 bases). The CDR3 runs to 12 residues. Trimming took 7 bases from V and 4 from J, leaving 14 bases between them. The germline gives CDR1 SQVTM, CDR2 ANQGSEA.

By its share, this clonotype is large (0.1 to 1%). This chain connects TRBV5-5 to TRBJ2-2; no clear D. The CDR3 has 13 residues. V dropped 5 bases and J dropped 6 bases, with 11 bases sitting between them. The germline V gene encodes CDR1 SGHKS and CDR2 YYEKEE (reference sequence). CDR3 DNA: TGTGCCAGCAGTCTGGCCGAGGCCGGGGAGCTGTTTTTT. It translates to CASSLAEAGELFF.

By proportion, this clonotype is large. The V and J genes are TRBV28 and TRBJ2-1; 9 nucleotides line up with TRBD1. Germline loops: CDR1 MDHEN, CDR2 SYDVKM. J was trimmed by 8 bases and V by 5 bases; bases with no gene match: 13. This CDR3 has 16 residues. Here the CDR3 reads CASSTQDRGYVYEQFF. The CDR3 DNA reads TGTGCCAGCAGTACCCAGGACAGGGGATATGTCTATGAGCAGTTCTTC. The full variable domain, completed using reference TRBV28 and TRBJ2-1, is DVKVTQSSRYLVKRTGEKVFLECVQDMDHENMFWYRQDPGLGLRLIYFSYDVKMKEKGDIPEGYSVSREKKERFSLILESASTNQTSMYLCASSTQDRGYVYEQFFGPGTRLTVL.

In this sample, this clonotype is large. The chain combines TRBV29-1 with TRBJ1-1; maybe TRBD1 (5 bases). This CDR3 contains 16 residues. V was shortened by 0 bases and J by 2 bases, with 16 bases between the two germline ends. The germline CDR1 and CDR2 sequences are SQVTM and ANQGSEA. The CDR3 coding sequence is TGCAGCGTTGAAGATCTGGACCAGGGAGCTAACACTGAAGCTTTCTTT. Protein product: CSVEDLDQGANTEAFF.

Sample share makes this clonotype hyperexpanded. J is TRBJ2-1 and V is TRBV2; no reliable D call. Germline loops: CDR1 SNHLY, CDR2 FYNNEI. V was trimmed by 7 bases and J by 8 bases, leaving 12 bases between them. The CDR3 has 12 amino acids. CDR3 amino acids: CASTPRDDEQFF. The CDR3 region has the DNA TGTGCCAGCACCCCCCGAGACGATGAGCAGTTCTTC.

This clonotype is large in the sample. CDR3 in DNA: TGTGCCAGCAGTTTAACGGTTGAGAATTCACCCCTCCACTTT. Translated, it gives CASSLTVENSPLHF. This chain joins TRBV28 and TRBJ1-6; D gene ambiguous. Looked up from germline, CDR1 is MDHEN and CDR2 is SYDVKM. The germline V and J ends were trimmed by 2 bases and 7 bases, with 9 bases remaining between them. CDR3 length equals 14 residues.

This clonotype rates as large. The V gene is TRBV7-3, the J gene TRBJ2-1; 13 nucleotides match TRBD2. CDR1 and CDR2 from the germline V gene are SGHTA and FQGTGA. The ends lost 5 bases at V and 3 bases at J; junction bases unmatched: 13. This CDR3 is built from 19 residues. The CDR3: CASSVEPGLAGLGYNEQFF. DNA for the CDR3: TGTGCCAGCAGCGTTGAACCGGGACTAGCGGGGTTAGGCTACAATGAGCAGTTCTTC.

This clonotype is large by share. The chain links TRBV9 to TRBJ2-1, with a weak D call TRBD2 (5 bases). V dropped 0 bases and J dropped 2 bases, with 9 bases sitting between them. The germline CDR1 and CDR2 sequences are SGDLS and YYNGEE. This CDR3 spans 15 amino acids. CDR3 DNA: TGTGCCAGCAGCGTAGCAGAGACTACCTACAATGAGCAGTTCTTC. Translation gives CASSVAETTYNEQFF.

In its sample, this clonotype ranks as large. V gene TRBV29-1 combines with J gene TRBJ2-3, with 9 bases aligning to TRBD2. Germline CDR1 and CDR2: SQVTM and ANQGSEA. Losses at the gene ends were 7 bases for V and 4 bases for J; bases not matched to a gene: 12. The CDR3 is 15 residues long. The CDR3 DNA reads as TGCAGCGCGCTGGCTAGCGGGGCCGGGGCAGATACGCAGTATTTT. This translates into CSALASGAGADTQYF.

Relative to its sample, this clonotype is large. The chain links TRBV21-1 to TRBJ2-3. TRBV21-1 is a pseudogene. The CDR3 spans 12 residues. CDR3 loop: CASSKGTDTQYF. CDR3 nucleotides: TGTGCCAGCAGCAAAGGCACAGATACGCAGTATTTT.

By share, this clonotype ranks as large. This rearrangement joins TRBV12-3 or TRBV12-4 to TRBJ2-7; no definite D call. The CDR3 is 13 amino acids. Trimming left V 0 bases short and J 5 bases short, with 8 bases between. CDR3 in amino acids: CASSLASGNEQYF. DNA of the CDR3: TGTGCCAGCAGTTTAGCGTCAGGAAACGAGCAGTACTTC.

Sample share makes this clonotype large. The chain has TRBV24-1 and TRBJ2-3, with TRBD2 matching over 15 bases. This CDR3 comprises 17 residues. Germline CDR1 and CDR2: KGHDR and SFDVKD. Trimming at V came to 2 bases and at J to 5 bases, leaving 4 bases not matched to a gene. The CDR3 DNA reads TGTGCCACCAGTGATTGGACTAGCGGGGGGGCCGGAGATACGCAGTATTTT. Translation gives CATSDWTSGGAGDTQYF.

Within the sample, this clonotype is large. The chain combines TRBV24-1 with TRBJ2-2; 7 positions match TRBD1. Germline trimming cut 1 base from V and 3 bases from J; bases unmatched to any gene: 1. Germline values: CDR1 KGHDR, CDR2 SFDVKD. The CDR3 loop spans 15 amino acids. CDR3 amino acids: CATSDLTGDTGELFF. CDR3 sequence (DNA): TGTGCCACCAGTGATTTAACAGGGGACACCGGGGAGCTGTTTTTT.